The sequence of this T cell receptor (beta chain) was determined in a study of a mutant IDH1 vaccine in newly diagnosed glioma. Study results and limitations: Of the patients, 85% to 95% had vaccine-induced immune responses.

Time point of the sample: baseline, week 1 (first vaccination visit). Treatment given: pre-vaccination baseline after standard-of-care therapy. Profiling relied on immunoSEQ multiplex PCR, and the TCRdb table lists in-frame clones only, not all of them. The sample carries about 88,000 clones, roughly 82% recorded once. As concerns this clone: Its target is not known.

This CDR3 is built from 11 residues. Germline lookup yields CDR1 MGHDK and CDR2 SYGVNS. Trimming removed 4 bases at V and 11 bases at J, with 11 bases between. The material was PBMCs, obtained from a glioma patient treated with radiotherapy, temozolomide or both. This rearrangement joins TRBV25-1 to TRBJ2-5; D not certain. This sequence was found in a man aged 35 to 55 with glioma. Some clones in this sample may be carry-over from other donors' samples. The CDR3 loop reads CASSGAFVQYF. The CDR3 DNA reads TGTGCCAGCAGTGGAGCCTTCGTGCAGTACTTC. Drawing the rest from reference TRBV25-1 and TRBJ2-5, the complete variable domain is EADIYQTPRYLVIGTGKKITLECSQTMGHDKMYWYQQDPGMELHLIHYSYGVNSTEKGDLSSESTVSRIRTEHFPLTLESARPSHTSQYLCASSGAFVQYFGPGTRLLVL.